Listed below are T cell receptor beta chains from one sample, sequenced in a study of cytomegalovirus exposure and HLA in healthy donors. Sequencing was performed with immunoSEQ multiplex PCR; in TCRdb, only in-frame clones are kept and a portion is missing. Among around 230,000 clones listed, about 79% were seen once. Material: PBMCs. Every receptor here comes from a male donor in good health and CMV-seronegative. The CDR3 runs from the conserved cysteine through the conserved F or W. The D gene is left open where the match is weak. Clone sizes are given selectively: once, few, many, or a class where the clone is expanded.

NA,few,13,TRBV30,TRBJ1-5,CAWREESNQPQHF,TGTGCCTGGAGGGAGGAGAGTAATCAGCCCCAGCATTTT
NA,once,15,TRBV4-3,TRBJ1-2,CASSQITGINYGYTF,TGCGCCAGCAGCCAAATTACGGGGATTAACTATGGCTACACCTTC
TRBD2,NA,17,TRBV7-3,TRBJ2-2,CASSLSAGGPNTGELFF,TGTGCCAGCAGCTTATCAGCGGGAGGTCCAAACACCGGGGAGCTGTTTTTT
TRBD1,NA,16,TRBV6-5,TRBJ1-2,CASSFLDRTGNYGYTF,TGTGCCAGCAGTTTCTTAGACAGGACAGGAAACTATGGCTACACCTTC
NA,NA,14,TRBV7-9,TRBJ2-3,CASSFRDGTDTQYF,TGTGCCAGCAGCTTCCGGGATGGCACAGATACGCAGTATTTT
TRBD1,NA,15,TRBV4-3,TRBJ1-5,CASSQGGQVHQPQHF,TGCGCCAGCAGCCAAGGCGGACAGGTCCATCAGCCCCAGCATTTT
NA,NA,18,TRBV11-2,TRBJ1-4,CASSLGQEAFLSNEKLFF,TGTGCCAGCAGCTTAGGGCAAGAGGCGTTCCTAAGTAATGAAAAACTGTTTTTT
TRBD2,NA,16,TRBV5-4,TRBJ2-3,CASSLGTRQSYDTQYF,TGTGCCAGCAGCTTAGGGACTAGACAAAGTTACGATACGCAGTATTTT
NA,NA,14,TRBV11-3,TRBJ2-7,CASSLDGDLYEQYF,TGTGCCAGCAGCTTAGATGGGGACTTATACGAGCAGTACTTC
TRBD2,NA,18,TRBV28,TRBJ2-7,CASSSRTSGGANPYEQYF,TGTGCCAGCAGTTCCCGGACTAGCGGGGGGGCTAACCCCTACGAGCAGTACTTC
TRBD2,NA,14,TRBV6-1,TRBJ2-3,CASSRGGAEDTQYF,TGTGCCAGCAGTCGGGGGGGGGCCGAAGATACGCAGTATTTT
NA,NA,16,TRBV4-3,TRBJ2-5,CASSQSPDGMTETQYF,TGCGCCAGCAGCCAAAGCCCGGACGGGATGACAGAGACCCAGTACTTC
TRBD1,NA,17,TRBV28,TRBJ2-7,CASSTPGQGISTYEQYF,TGTGCCAGCAGTACTCCGGGACAGGGGATTAGCACCTACGAGCAGTACTTC
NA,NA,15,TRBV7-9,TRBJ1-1,CASSLEGGFGTEAFF,TGTGCCAGCAGCTTAGAGGGGGGGTTCGGCACTGAAGCTTTCTTT
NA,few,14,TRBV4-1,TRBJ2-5,CASSLRETKETQYF,TGCGCCAGCAGCCTCAGGGAAACAAAAGAGACCCAGTACTTC
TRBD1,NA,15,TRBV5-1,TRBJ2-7,CASSLVGTGYVEQYF,TGCGCCAGCAGCTTGGTTGGGACAGGTTACGTGGAGCAGTACTTC
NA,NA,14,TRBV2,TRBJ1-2,CASSLTTESRGYTF,TGTGCCAGCAGTCTTACAACCGAATCCCGTGGCTACACCTTC
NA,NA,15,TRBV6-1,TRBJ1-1,CASSEARVGGAEAFF,TGTGCCAGCAGTGAAGCGCGGGTTGGGGGGGCCGAAGCTTTCTTT
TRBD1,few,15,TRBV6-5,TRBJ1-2,CASSPGTGTYDGYTF,TGTGCCAGCAGCCCCGGGACAGGTACCTATGATGGCTACACCTTC
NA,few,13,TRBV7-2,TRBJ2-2,CASSLRVTGELFF,TGTGCCAGCAGCTTACGGGTTACCGGGGAGCTGTTTTTT
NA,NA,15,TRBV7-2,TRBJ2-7,CASSPLGGDNYEQYF,TGTGCCAGCAGCCCCCTGGGGGGGGACAACTACGAGCAGTACTTC
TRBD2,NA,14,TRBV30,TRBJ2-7,CACPDARGGYEQYF,TGTGCCTGTCCTGACGCCCGGGGGGGCTACGAGCAGTACTTC
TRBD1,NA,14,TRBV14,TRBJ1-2,CASSPGQNLYGYTF,TGTGCCAGCAGCCCGGGACAGAACCTCTATGGCTACACCTTC
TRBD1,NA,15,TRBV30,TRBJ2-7,CAWSARDRGLYEQYF,TGTGCCTGGAGTGCCCGGGACAGGGGGCTCTACGAGCAGTACTTC
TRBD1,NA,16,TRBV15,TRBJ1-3,CATSREGTASGNTIYF,TGTGCCACCAGCAGAGAAGGGACAGCCTCTGGAAACACCATATATTTT
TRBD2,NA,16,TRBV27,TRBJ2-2,CASSPSGGANTGELFF,TGTGCCAGCAGTCCTAGCGGGGGAGCGAACACCGGGGAGCTGTTTTTT
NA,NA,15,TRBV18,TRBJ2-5,CASSPRREGGETQYF,TGTGCCAGCTCACCAAGGAGGGAAGGCGGGGAGACCCAGTACTTC
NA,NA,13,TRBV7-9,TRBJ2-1,CASSFNSNNEQFF,TGTGCCAGCAGCTTTAACAGCAACAATGAGCAGTTCTTC
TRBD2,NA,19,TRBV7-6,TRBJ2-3,CASSSTEAAGGESTDTQYF,TGTGCCAGCAGCTCCACGGAGGCAGCGGGAGGAGAGAGCACAGATACGCAGTATTTT
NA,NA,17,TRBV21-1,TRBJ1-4,CASSSSTGRMVYEKLFF,TGTGCCAGCAGCAGTTCGACAGGTAGGATGGTTTACGAAAAACTGTTTTTT
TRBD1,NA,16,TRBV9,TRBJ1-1,CASSVVGTGVLEEAFF,TGTGCCAGCAGCGTAGTTGGGACAGGGGTGTTGGAGGAAGCTTTCTTT
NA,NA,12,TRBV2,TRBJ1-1,CASRSDRVEAFF,TGTGCCAGCAGGAGCGACAGAGTAGAAGCTTTCTTT
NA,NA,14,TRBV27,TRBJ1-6,CASSLTRVNSPLHF,TGTGCCAGCAGTTTAACCCGAGTGAATTCACCCCTCCACTTT
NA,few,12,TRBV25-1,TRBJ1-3,CASSDRGNTIYF,TGTGCCAGCAGTGATCGGGGAAACACCATATATTTT
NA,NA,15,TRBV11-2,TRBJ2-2,CASSLVGRGTGELFF,TGTGCCAGCAGCTTAGTTGGCAGGGGTACCGGGGAGCTGTTTTTT
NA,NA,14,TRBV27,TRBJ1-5,CASSLRQSDQPQHF,TGTGCCAGCAGTTTAAGACAGTCAGATCAGCCCCAGCATTTT
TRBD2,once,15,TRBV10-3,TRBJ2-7,CAISDGSSGRHEQYF,TGTGCCATCAGTGATGGGTCTAGCGGGAGGCACGAGCAGTACTTC
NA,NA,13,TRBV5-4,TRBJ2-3,CASSLDGTSSKYF,TGTGCCAGCAGCTTGGATGGTACCTCCTCTAAGTATTTT
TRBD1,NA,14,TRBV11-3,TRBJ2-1,CASSLSRGHREQFF,TGTGCCAGCAGCTTATCCAGGGGGCACCGGGAGCAGTTCTTC
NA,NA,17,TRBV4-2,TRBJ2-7,CASSHRQEENNPYEQYF,TGTGCCAGCAGCCACCGACAGGAGGAGAACAATCCCTACGAGCAGTACTTC
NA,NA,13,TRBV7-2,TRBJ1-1,CASSRGTNTEAFF,TGTGCCAGCAGCCGCGGAACGAACACTGAAGCTTTCTTT
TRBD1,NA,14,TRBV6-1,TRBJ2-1,CASSAWTGGGEQFF,TGTGCCAGCAGTGCCTGGACAGGGGGAGGCGAGCAGTTCTTC
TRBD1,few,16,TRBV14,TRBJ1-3,CASSHLPGTGRNTIYF,TGTGCCAGCAGCCATCTCCCCGGGACAGGGCGAAACACCATATATTTT
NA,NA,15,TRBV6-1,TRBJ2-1,CASSEALTVSNEQFF,TGTGCCAGCAGTGAAGCGCTGACAGTTAGTAATGAGCAGTTCTTC
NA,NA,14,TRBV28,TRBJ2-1,CASSFGSSYNEQFF,TGTGCCAGCAGTTTCGGGAGCTCCTACAATGAGCAGTTCTTC
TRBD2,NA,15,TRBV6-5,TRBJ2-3,CASSSPGGPTDTQYF,TGTGCCAGCAGTTCCCCGGGGGGGCCCACAGATACGCAGTATTTT
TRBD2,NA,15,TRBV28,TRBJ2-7,CASSSPLAGAYEQYF,TGTGCCAGCAGCTCCCCTCTTGCGGGGGCCTACGAGCAGTACTTC
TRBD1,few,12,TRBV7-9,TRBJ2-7,CVRGQFVSEQYF,TGTGTCCGGGGACAGTTCGTATCCGAGCAGTACTTC
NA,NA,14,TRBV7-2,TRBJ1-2,CASSLVSSNYGYTF,TGTGCCAGCAGCTTAGTTTCCAGTAACTATGGCTACACCTTC
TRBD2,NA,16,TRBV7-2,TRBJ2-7,CASSLFAAGGSYEQYF,TGTGCCAGCAGCTTATTTGCGGCGGGGGGTTCCTACGAGCAGTACTTC
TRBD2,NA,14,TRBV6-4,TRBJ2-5,CASSEGTSGIPQYF,TGTGCCAGCAGTGAGGGGACTAGCGGGATCCCCCAGTACTTC
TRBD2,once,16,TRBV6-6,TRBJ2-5,CASSYSSGGSTETQYF,TGTGCCAGCAGTTACTCGAGCGGCGGGAGTACTGAGACCCAGTACTTC
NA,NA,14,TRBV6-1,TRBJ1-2,CASRSFTGISGYTF,TGTGCCAGCCGATCCTTCACAGGAATCAGCGGCTACACCTTC